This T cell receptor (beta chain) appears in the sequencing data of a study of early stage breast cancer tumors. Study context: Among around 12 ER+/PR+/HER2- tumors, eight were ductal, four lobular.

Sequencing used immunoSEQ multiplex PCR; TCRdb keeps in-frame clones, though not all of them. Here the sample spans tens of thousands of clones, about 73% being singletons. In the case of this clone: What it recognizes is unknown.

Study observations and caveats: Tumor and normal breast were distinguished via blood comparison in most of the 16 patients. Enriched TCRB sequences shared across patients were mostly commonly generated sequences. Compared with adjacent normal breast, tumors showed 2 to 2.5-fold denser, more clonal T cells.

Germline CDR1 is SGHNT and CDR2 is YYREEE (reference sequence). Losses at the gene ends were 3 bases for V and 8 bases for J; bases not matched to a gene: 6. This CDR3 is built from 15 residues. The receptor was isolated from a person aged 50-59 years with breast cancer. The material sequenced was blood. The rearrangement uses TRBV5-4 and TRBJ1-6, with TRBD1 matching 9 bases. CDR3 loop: CASSSGQGEHSPLHF. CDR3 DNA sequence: TGTGCCAGCAGCTCGGGACAGGGAGAGCATTCACCCCTCCACTTT.